The 13 T cell receptor beta chains listed next were all sequenced from one sample in a study of shared clonotypes between healthy human individuals. The repertoire was sequenced with immunoSEQ multiplex PCR; TCRdb's copy has only in-frame clones and lacks some. Of some 1.5 million clones listed, around 97% are singletons. The sample was naive CD4+ T cells sorted from blood. Subset in this sample: CD45RA+ positively selected. Every receptor here comes from a man younger than 40 in good health.

The chain couples TRBV10-1 to TRBJ2-3, with D unclear. Germline values: CDR1 WNHNN, CDR2 SYGVQD (reference sequence). V lost 6 bases and J 4 bases, leaving 14 bases between the germline ends. The CDR3 covers 14 residues. The CDR3 bases are TGCGCCAGCAGCTCACAGAGCAGGCCAGATACGCAGTATTTT. Protein product: CASSSQSRPDTQYF.

This clone was detected only once. The V call is TRBV4-3, the J call TRBJ2-2; TRBD2 might be the D (5 bases). CDR3 size: 17 residues. Trimming cost V 1 base and J 1 base, with 13 bases left between them. Germline values: CDR1 LGHNA, CDR2 YSLEER. CDR3 loop: CASSQVSGVWNTGELFF. The CDR3 DNA reads TGCGCCAGCAGCCAAGTATCCGGGGTGTGGAACACCGGGGAGCTGTTTTTT.

This clone was picked up one time. The V call is TRBV7-9, the J call TRBJ1-2; the D is unclear. The V end was cut by 3 bases, the J end by 7 bases, with 12 bases between. Germline V gene data show CDR1 as SEHNR and CDR2 as FQNEAQ (reference sequence). The CDR3 is 13 amino acids. The CDR3 spells CASSFTGVGGYTF. The CDR3 nucleotides read TGTGCCAGCAGCTTTACCGGGGTTGGTGGCTACACCTTC.

The chain joins TRBV9 to TRBJ2-1; 9 bases are a match to TRBD2. V lost 4 bases and J lost 6; bases outside the gene matches: 8. Germline CDR1 reads SGDLS; CDR2 reads YYNGEE. This CDR3 comprises 15 residues. DNA of the CDR3: TGTGCCAGCAGCTTGAGTGCGGGAGGGCCCAATGAGCAGTTCTTC. It codes for CASSLSAGGPNEQFF.

The chain couples TRBV6-1 to TRBJ2-7; 7 positions agree with TRBD2. The germline V gene has CDR1 MNHNS and CDR2 SASEGT. The CDR3 contains 17 residues. The J segment lost 2 bases and the V segment lost 2 bases, leaving 12 bases of the junction unmatched. This chain's CDR3 is CASSEHGGLAETYEQYF. DNA of the CDR3: TGTGCCAGCAGTGAACACGGTGGGCTAGCGGAGACCTACGAGCAGTACTTC.

V and J are TRBV28 and TRBJ2-7, with 8 positions matching TRBD1. This CDR3 region has 13 residues. V shed 6 bases and J 2 bases; nucleotides not matched to a gene: 3. CDR1 and CDR2 from the germline V gene are MDHEN and SYDVKM. CDR3 amino acids: CASRRDRTYEQYF. The CDR3 DNA sequence: TGTGCCAGCAGAAGGGACAGGACCTACGAGCAGTACTTC.

This sequence joins TRBV5-6 and TRBJ2-7; TRBD1 might be the D (5 bases). CDR3 length equals 13 residues. Trimming left V 3 bases short and J 3 bases short, with 10 bases between. CDR1 and CDR2 (germline): SGHDT, YYEEEE. Here the CDR3 DNA reads TGTGCCAGCAGCTCCAGGGCTAGCTACGAGCAGTACTTC. Amino acid sequence: CASSSRASYEQYF.

This clone has a handful of counts. The chain has TRBV9 and TRBJ2-1; 9 nucleotides match TRBD1. Looked up from germline, CDR1 is SGDLS and CDR2 is YYNGEE. V shed 1 base, J shed 7 bases, and the junction held 3 bases outside the gene matches. This CDR3 region has 14 residues. CDR3: CASSVSGTGNEQFF. CDR3 DNA: TGTGCCAGCAGCGTAAGTGGGACAGGGAATGAGCAGTTCTTC.

The chain combines TRBV28 with TRBJ2-1, with D uncertain. This CDR3 spans 10 amino acids. The germline V gene has CDR1 MDHEN and CDR2 SYDVKM. Trimming left V 7 bases short and J 7 bases short, with 5 bases between. DNA for the CDR3: TGTGCCAGCATCGGGAATGAGCAGTTCTTC. This gives the protein CASIGNEQFF.

The rearrangement joins TRBV19 to TRBJ1-5; D uncertain. V was pared by 2 bases and J by 5 bases, with 13 bases between. The CDR3 is 15 amino acids. Germline lookup yields CDR1 LNHDA and CDR2 SQIVND (reference sequence). The CDR3 loop reads CASSIFLIGHQPQHF. In DNA form, the CDR3 reads TGTGCCAGTAGTATATTTTTGATCGGGCATCAGCCCCAGCATTTT.

The V gene is TRBV30, the J gene TRBJ1-1, with D possibly matching TRBD1 (5 bases). Germline V gene data show CDR1 as GTSNPN and CDR2 as SVGIG (reference sequence). CDR3 length: 15 amino acids. The CDR3 coding sequence is TGTGCTTCAGTGGGACGGACGACACTGAACACTGAAGCTTTCTTT. It specifies CASVGRTTLNTEAFF.

V and J are TRBV10-1 and TRBJ2-3; 10 positions match TRBD2. J lost 5 bases, V lost 4 bases, and 9 bases had no gene match. Germline CDR1 is WNHNN and CDR2 is SYGVQD (reference sequence). The CDR3 spans 16 residues. The chain's CDR3 is CASSGSQLAGLDTQYF. CDR3 DNA: TGCGCCAGCAGTGGGTCCCAACTAGCGGGATTAGATACGCAGTATTTT.

A note on this clone: The sample has other DNA sequences that encode this CDR3 too. The gene calls are TRBV18 and TRBJ2-7, with D perhaps matching TRBD1 (5 bases). The CDR3 totals 12 residues. Deletions cut 6 bases from V and 3 bases from J, with 9 bases between. Germline CDR1 and CDR2: KGHSH and LQKENI. In DNA, the CDR3 is TGTGCCAGCTCGCCTGACAGCTACGAGCAGTACTTC. It codes for CASSPDSYEQYF. The variable domain in full, with the rest retrieved from reference TRBV18 and TRBJ2-7, is NAGVMQNPRHLVRRRGQEARLRCSPMKGHSHVYWYRQLPEEGLKFMVYLQKENIIDESGMPKERFSAEFPKEGPSILRIQQVVRGDSAAYFCASSPDSYEQYFGPGTRLTVT.